These 20 T cell receptor beta chains originate from one sample sequenced in a study of T cell clonality in common variable immunodeficiency (dated by TCRdb to between 2014 and 2016). Library generation was performed with the immunoSEQ multiplex PCR assay. TCRdb holds this immuneACCESS table with in-frame rearrangements only. Some clones are missing; in checked studies, unresolved V genes explain under half, and the rest has no known cause. With about 28,000 clones recorded, this sample contains no clone counted only once. Roughly an eighth of the sample goes to the ten largest clones. Sample: peripheral blood mononuclear cells. The receptors come from a person aged 18 to 75 in good health.

This clone has ten or more counts. The sequenced fragment ends 3 residues before the CDR3 boundary, so the rest is inferred from the germline J gene. J is TRBJ1-6 and V is TRBV4-2; D remains ambiguous. The V gene lost 0 bases and the J gene lost 10 bases, with 10 bases spanning the gap. The germline CDR1 and CDR2 sequences are LGHNA and YNFKEQ. CDR3 length equals 14 residues. The CDR3 protein is CASSQEGPRSPLHF. Incomplete CDR3 DNA: TGTGCCAGCAGCCAAGAAGGGCCCCGATCACCC.

This clone came up many times. Read data end 3 residues before the CDR3 end; the end is taken from the germline J gene. The genes are TRBV19 and TRBJ2-1; D remains unclear. Trimming removed 2 bases at V and 5 bases at J, with 10 bases between. The germline gives CDR1 LNHDA, CDR2 SQIVND (reference sequence). The CDR3 loop spans 14 amino acids. CDR3 sequence: CASSIIGSNNEQFF. The sequenced CDR3 bases are TGTGCCAGTAGTATAATCGGGTCGAACAATGAG.

This clone has a count of ten or more. The CDR3 goes on 3 residues after the read ends, and that part is filled in from the germline J gene. The genes are TRBV7-2 and TRBJ1-2; 10 nucleotides match TRBD1. V was pared by 5 bases and J by 3 bases, with 3 bases of the junction left unmatched. This CDR3 spans 14 amino acids. CDR1 SGHTA and CDR2 FQGNSA come from the germline V gene. CDR3 bases read: TGTGCCAGCAGCCCGACAGGGGGCTACTATGGC. This sequence encodes CASSPTGGYYG. The CDR3 in its entirety is CASSPTGGYYGYTF.

This clone has at least ten counts. The CDR3 end is not reached by the read, which stops 3 residues before it; the germline J gene fills it in. The chain employs TRBV2 and TRBJ2-7; 11 nucleotides agree with TRBD1. Losses at the gene ends were 8 bases for V and 1 base for J; bases not matched to a gene: 4. The CDR3 is made up of 14 amino acids. In germline, CDR1 is SNHLY, CDR2 FYNNEI. CDR3: CASGQGAKSYEQYF. Incomplete CDR3 DNA: TGTGCCAGCGGACAGGGGGCAAAGTCCTACGAG. Filled out from reference TRBV2 and TRBJ2-7, the complete variable domain reads EPEVTQTPSHQVTQMGQEVILRCVPISNHLYFYWYRQILGQKVEFLVSFYNNEISEKSEIFDDQFSVERPDGSNFTLKIRSTKLEDSAMYFCASGQGAKSYEQYFGPGTRLTVT.

This clone showed up many times. The sequenced CDR3 bases are TGTGCCAGCTCACCCTTCTTTGGGGGCCCAACTAATGAAAAA. It yields the protein CASSPFFGGPTNEK. In full, the CDR3 is CASSPFFGGPTNEKLFF. The chain employs TRBV18 and TRBJ1-4; tentatively, D is TRBD1 (6 bases). The read ends 3 residues shy of where the CDR3 ends; the end is completed using the germline J gene. This CDR3 spans 17 amino acids. Germline CDR1 reads KGHSH; CDR2 reads LQKENI. V dropped 3 bases and J dropped 0 bases, with 14 bases sitting between them.

This clone was picked up many times. The sequence runs out 3 residues before the end of the CDR3; the remainder is reconstructed from the germline J gene. The chain uses TRBV5-1 and TRBJ2-7, with D possibly being TRBD2 (6 bases). CDR1 and CDR2 (germline): SGHRS, YFSETQ. V gave up 3 bases and J gave up 1 base, with 23 bases separating them. The CDR3 is 18 amino acids. The CDR3 bases that were read are TGCGCCAGCAGCTACACCGTGAGCTTAAGCGGGTGGTCCTACGAG. Translating it yields CASSYTVSLSGWSYE. The whole CDR3 protein is CASSYTVSLSGWSYEQYF.

This clone has a count of ten or more. The CDR3 end is not reached by the read, which stops 3 residues before it; the germline J gene fills it in. The J gene is TRBJ1-1, the V gene TRBV10-3; possible D gene TRBD1, 5 bases. CDR3 length: 12 residues. V was shortened by 4 bases and J by 3 bases, with 6 bases between the two germline ends. CDR1 and CDR2 (germline): ENHRY, SYGVKD. The sequenced part of the CDR3 DNA is TGTGCCATCAGTGGGGGGGACACTGAA. As protein: CAISGGDTE. The whole CDR3 sequence is CAISGGDTEAFF.

This clone was picked up many times. The read is 3 residues too short to cover the CDR3 end, so that end is filled in from the germline J gene. The chain uses TRBV5-1 and TRBJ2-5; D is possibly TRBD2 (5 bases). Germline V CDR1 and CDR2: SGHRS, YFSETQ. The CDR3 extends over 16 amino acids. V was trimmed by 0 bases and J by 0 bases, leaving 12 bases between them. The chain's CDR3 is CASSLGQRADQETQYF. CDR3 bases read: TGCGCCAGCAGCTTGGGGCAGAGAGCGGACCAAGAGACC.

This clone was counted at least ten times. The read comes to an end 3 residues before the CDR3 does, leaving the germline J gene to fill in the end. Other DNA sequences in the sample encode the same CDR3. This chain uses TRBV6-1 with TRBJ1-1, with D tentatively TRBD1 (5 bases). CDR1 and CDR2 from the germline V gene are MNHNS and SASEGT. The CDR3 is made up of 14 amino acids. Partial CDR3 DNA: TGTGCCAGCAGTGAATCGTTAAGGGGTCGAAAA. This codes for CASSESLRGRK. The whole CDR3 protein is CASSESLRGRKAFF.

This clone was found a few times. The sequence runs out 3 residues before the end of the CDR3; the remainder is reconstructed from the germline J gene. The gene calls are TRBV7-9 and TRBJ1-5, with 8 bases identical to TRBD1. This CDR3 has 15 residues. The germline V gene encodes CDR1 SEHNR and CDR2 FQNEAQ (reference sequence). Incomplete CDR3 DNA: TGTGCCAGCAGCCCGACAGGGGCCCTCGGGGGACCC. It encodes CASSPTGALGGP. The full CDR3 is CASSPTGALGGPQHF.

In its sample, this clone was seen a few times. Read sequence stops 3 residues before the CDR3 end, and the germline J gene provides the missing end. The rearrangement links TRBV19 to TRBJ2-4, with TRBD1 matching 7 bases. Germline assignment: CDR1 LNHDA and CDR2 SQIVND (reference sequence). This CDR3 comprises 18 residues. The CDR3 region is CASSMGQKAPYSNQPQYF. The CDR3 DNA, read in part, is TGTGCCAGTAGTATGGGACAGAAAGCACCATATAGCAATCAGCCT.

This clone has more than one count but fewer than ten. The CDR3 end is not reached by the read, which stops 3 residues before it; the germline J gene fills it in. V gene TRBV10-2 combines with J gene TRBJ1-1; maybe TRBD1 (5 bases). Trimming cost V 8 bases and J 0 bases, with 13 bases left between them. The CDR3 totals 14 residues. Germline V gene sequence: CDR1 WSHSY, CDR2 SAAADI. The CDR3 spells CASVDRTMNTEAFF. CDR3 DNA, as far as it was read: TGCGCCAGCGTTGACAGAACCATGAACACTGAA.

This clone was picked up a small number of times. The read terminates 3 residues before the CDR3 end, so the remaining end is supplied by the germline J gene. This rearrangement joins TRBV13 to TRBJ1-4; a weak D match, TRBD1 (5 bases). Trimming took off 5 bases at V and 0 bases at J, with 25 bases between the two ends. The CDR3 has 20 amino acids. The germline gives CDR1 PRHDT, CDR2 FYEKMQ (reference sequence). CDR3 residues: CASSKYRQIDSAPTNEKLFF. The sequenced CDR3 bases are TGTGCCAGCAGCAAATACAGACAAATAGACAGCGCACCAACTAATGAAAAA.

This clone was observed many times. Read sequence stops 3 residues before the CDR3 end, and the germline J gene provides the missing end. V is TRBV7-2 and J is TRBJ2-3; 8 bases are a match to TRBD2. The V and J ends lost 3 bases and 5 bases, in that order; junction bases with no gene match: 4. Germline V lookup: CDR1 SGHTA, CDR2 FQGNSA. CDR3 size: 14 residues. The part of the CDR3 DNA that was read is TGTGCCAGCAGCTTTACTAGCGGTGGAGATACG. This sequence encodes CASSFTSGGDT. The full CDR3 reads CASSFTSGGDTQYF.

This clone was found many times. The CDR3 is cut off 3 residues early in the read; its end comes from the germline J gene. V and J are TRBV7-9 and TRBJ1-4; D not certain. This CDR3 spans 10 amino acids. Germline lookup yields CDR1 SEHNR and CDR2 FQNEAQ (reference sequence). The sequenced part of the CDR3 DNA is TGTGCCAGCAGCCAAGGCGGA. Residues: CASSQGG. The whole CDR3 protein reads CASSQGGLFF. Together with reference TRBV7-9 and TRBJ1-4, the CDR3 gives the full variable domain: DTGVSQNPRHKITKRGQNVTFRCDPISEHNRLYWYRQTLGQGPEFLTYFQNEAQLEKSRLLSDRFSAERPKGSFSTLEIQRTEQGDSAMYLCASSQGGLFFGSGTQLSVL.

This clone was seen at least ten times. The read falls 3 residues short of the CDR3 end, and the missing part is taken from the germline J gene. The gene calls are TRBV18 and TRBJ2-1; 7 nucleotides align to TRBD1. The CDR3 runs 14 residues. The trim removed 2 bases at V and 7 bases at J, leaving 5 bases unmatched. Germline-derived CDR1 and CDR2 are KGHSH and LQKENI. The CDR3 DNA, read in part, is TGTGCCAGCTCACCAGGGACAGAGGGGAATGAG. As protein: CASSPGTEGNE. The CDR3 reads in full as CASSPGTEGNEQFF.

This clone was seen at least ten times. The read finishes 3 residues shy of the CDR3 end, and the germline J gene is used to complete it. The chain recombines TRBV18 with TRBJ1-6; D possibly corresponds to TRBD1 (6 bases). In germline, CDR1 is KGHSH, CDR2 LQKENI. The CDR3 covers 15 residues. V shed 3 bases and J shed 7 bases, with 13 bases lying between them. The CDR3 sequence: CASSPVDRTNSPLHF. Partial CDR3 DNA: TGTGCCAGCTCACCGGTTGACAGGACAAATTCACCC.

This clone was counted ten times or more. Sequencing ends 3 residues short of the CDR3 end; the germline J gene provides the rest. The chain combines TRBV9 with TRBJ1-6, with D perhaps TRBD1 (6 bases). Germline CDR1 is SGDLS and CDR2 is YYNGEE. This CDR3 region has 15 residues. Trimming removed 3 bases from V and 9 bases from J, with 16 bases in between. Incomplete CDR3 DNA: TGTGCCAGCAGCGCCCCGGGACACCCTAGTTCACCC. Translated: CASSAPGHPSSP. The whole CDR3 protein is CASSAPGHPSSPLHF.

This clone occurred many times. The read ends 3 residues early relative to the CDR3; the germline J gene fills the gap. The chain has TRBV5-6 and TRBJ1-2; TRBD1 is a possible D gene (5 bases). This CDR3 has 13 amino acids. In germline, CDR1 is SGHDT, CDR2 YYEEEE. V lost 1 base to trimming and J lost 6 bases, with 10 bases between them. The covered CDR3 bases are TGTGCCAGCAGCTTGTGGAGGGGTGATGGC. Translated, it gives CASSLWRGDG. The entire CDR3 protein is CASSLWRGDGYTF.

This clone was found many times. The read halts 3 residues ahead of the CDR3 end, with the missing end drawn from the germline J gene. The gene calls are TRBV19 and TRBJ2-2; possible D gene TRBD2, 6 bases. V lost 7 bases and J 4 bases, leaving 13 bases between the germline ends. Germline V gene sequence: CDR1 LNHDA, CDR2 SQIVND (reference sequence). The CDR3 contains 14 residues. Partial CDR3 DNA: TGTGCCAGTAATCCGGGACTCTTCACCGGGGAG. Amino acids: CASNPGLFTGE. The full CDR3 is CASNPGLFTGELFF.